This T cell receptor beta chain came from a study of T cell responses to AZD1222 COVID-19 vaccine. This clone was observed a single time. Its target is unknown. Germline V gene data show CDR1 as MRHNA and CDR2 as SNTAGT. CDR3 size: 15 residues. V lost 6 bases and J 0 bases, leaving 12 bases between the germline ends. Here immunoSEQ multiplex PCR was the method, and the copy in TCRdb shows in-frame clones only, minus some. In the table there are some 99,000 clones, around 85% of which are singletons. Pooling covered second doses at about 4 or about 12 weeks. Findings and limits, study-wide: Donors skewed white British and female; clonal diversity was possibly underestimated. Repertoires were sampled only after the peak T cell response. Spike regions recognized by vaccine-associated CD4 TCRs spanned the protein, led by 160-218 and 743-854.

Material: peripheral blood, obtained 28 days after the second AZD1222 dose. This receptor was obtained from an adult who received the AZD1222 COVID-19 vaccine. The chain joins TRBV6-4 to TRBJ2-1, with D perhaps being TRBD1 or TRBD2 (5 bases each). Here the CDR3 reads CASSPGRSSYNEQFF. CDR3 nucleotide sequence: TGTGCCAGCAGCCCGGGACGGAGCTCCTACAATGAGCAGTTCTTC.